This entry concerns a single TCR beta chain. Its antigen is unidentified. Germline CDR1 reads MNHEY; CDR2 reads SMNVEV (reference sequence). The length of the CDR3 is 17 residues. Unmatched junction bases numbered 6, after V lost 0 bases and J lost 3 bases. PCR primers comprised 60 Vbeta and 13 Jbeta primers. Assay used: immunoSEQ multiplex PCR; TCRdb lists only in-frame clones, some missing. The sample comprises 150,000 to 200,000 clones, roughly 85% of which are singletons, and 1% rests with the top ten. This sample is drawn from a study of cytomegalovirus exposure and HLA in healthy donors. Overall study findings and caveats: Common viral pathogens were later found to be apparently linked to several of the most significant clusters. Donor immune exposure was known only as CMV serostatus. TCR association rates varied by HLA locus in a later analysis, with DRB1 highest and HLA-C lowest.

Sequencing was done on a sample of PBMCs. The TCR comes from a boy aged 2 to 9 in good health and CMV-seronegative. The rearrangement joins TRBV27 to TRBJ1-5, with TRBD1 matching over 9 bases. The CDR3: CASSLSGTGRLNQPQHF. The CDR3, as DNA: TGTGCCAGCAGTTTATCCGGGACAGGGAGGCTCAATCAGCCCCAGCATTTT.